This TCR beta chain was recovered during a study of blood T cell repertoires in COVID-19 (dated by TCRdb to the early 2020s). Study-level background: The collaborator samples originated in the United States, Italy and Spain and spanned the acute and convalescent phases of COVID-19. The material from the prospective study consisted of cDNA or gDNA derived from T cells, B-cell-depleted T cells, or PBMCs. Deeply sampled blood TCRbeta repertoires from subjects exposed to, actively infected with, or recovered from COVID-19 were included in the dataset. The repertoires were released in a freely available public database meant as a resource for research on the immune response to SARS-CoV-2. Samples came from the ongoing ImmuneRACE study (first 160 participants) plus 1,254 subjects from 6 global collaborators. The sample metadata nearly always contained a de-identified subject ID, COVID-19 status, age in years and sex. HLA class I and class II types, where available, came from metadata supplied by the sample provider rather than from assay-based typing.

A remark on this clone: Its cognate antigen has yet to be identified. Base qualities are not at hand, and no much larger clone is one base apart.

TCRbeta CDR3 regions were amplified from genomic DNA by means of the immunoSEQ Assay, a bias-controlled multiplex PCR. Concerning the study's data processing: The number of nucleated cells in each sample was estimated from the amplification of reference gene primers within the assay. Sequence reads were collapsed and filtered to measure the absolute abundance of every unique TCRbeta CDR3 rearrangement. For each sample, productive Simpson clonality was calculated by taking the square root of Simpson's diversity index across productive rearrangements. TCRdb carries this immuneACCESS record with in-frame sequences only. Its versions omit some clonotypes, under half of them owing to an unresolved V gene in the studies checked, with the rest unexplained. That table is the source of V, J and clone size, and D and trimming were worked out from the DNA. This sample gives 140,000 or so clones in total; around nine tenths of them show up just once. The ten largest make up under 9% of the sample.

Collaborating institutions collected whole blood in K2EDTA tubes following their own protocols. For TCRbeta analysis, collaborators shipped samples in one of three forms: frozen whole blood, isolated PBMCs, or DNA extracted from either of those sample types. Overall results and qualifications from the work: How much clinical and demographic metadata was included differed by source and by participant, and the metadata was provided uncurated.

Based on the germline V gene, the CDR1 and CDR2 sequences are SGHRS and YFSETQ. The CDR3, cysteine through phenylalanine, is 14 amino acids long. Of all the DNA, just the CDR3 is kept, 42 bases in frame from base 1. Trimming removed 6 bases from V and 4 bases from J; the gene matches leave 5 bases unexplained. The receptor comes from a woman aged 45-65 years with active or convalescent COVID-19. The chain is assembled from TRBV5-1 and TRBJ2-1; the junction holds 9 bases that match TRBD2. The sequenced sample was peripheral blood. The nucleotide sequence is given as TGCGCCAGCAAGAGCGGGGGGACTTACAATGAGCAGTTCTTC. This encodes CASKSGGTYNEQFF.